A single sample is the source of the 30 T cell receptor beta chains below, sequenced in a study of T-cell memory formation after mild COVID-19. TCRdb analysed the 5' RACE reads with MiXCR anew, one entry per CDR3 protein. The sample records around 450,000 distinct CDR3 sequences, roughly 20% being singletons. Sequencing was done on a sample of PBMCs or a T cell subset sorted from them (not recorded which). These receptors all come from an adult woman who had mild COVID-19 (a few samples of this study predate the infection). Cell type and time point are not known.

This clonotype was seen a handful of times. The chain employs TRBV6-2 or TRBV6-3 and TRBJ2-1; possible D gene TRBD2, 6 bases. The germline V gene has CDR1 MNHEY and CDR2 SVGEGT. V gave up 4 bases and J gave up 5 bases, with 12 bases separating them. This CDR3 region has 14 residues. The CDR3 sequence: CASSFGGVNNEQFF. In DNA form, the CDR3 reads TGTGCCAGCAGTTTCGGCGGGGTCAACAATGAGCAGTTCTTC.

The rearrangement joins TRBV7-3 to TRBJ2-1, with D perhaps assigned TRBD1 or TRBD2 (5 bases each). V shed 1 base and J shed 4 bases, with 17 bases lying between them. The length of the CDR3 is 17 residues. Germline lookup yields CDR1 SGHTA and CDR2 FQGTGA. The CDR3 bases are TGTGCCAGCAGCTTAAGATCTGCCCGGGGCCAGTACAATGAGCAGTTCTTC. Translated: CASSLRSARGQYNEQFF.

This clonotype was found a few times. CDR3 in DNA: TGTGCCAGCAGCCAAGAAAGGGGAGCTTTCTTT. Residues: CASSQERGAFF. The gene calls are TRBV3-1 and TRBJ1-1; weak D call: TRBD1 (5 bases). Germline V CDR1 and CDR2: LGHDT, YNNKEL (reference sequence). With 0 bases removed from V and 10 bases from J, the gap between germline ends came to 6 bases. The CDR3 has 11 amino acids. The entire variable domain, with the rest obtained from reference TRBV3-1 and TRBJ1-1, is as follows: DTAVSQTPKYLVTQMGNDKSIKCEQNLGHDTMYWYKQDSKKFLKIMFSYNNKELIINETVPNRFSPKSPDKAHLNLHINSLELGDSAVYFCASSQERGAFFGQGTRLTVV.

The chain joins TRBV30 to TRBJ1-5; no definite D call. CDR1 and CDR2 (germline): GTSNPN, SVGIG (reference sequence). V was trimmed by 4 bases and J by 3 bases, leaving 10 bases between them. CDR3 length: 13 amino acids. DNA for the CDR3: TGTGCCTGGACTCGGGCTTACAATCAGCCCCAGCATTTT. Amino acids: CAWTRAYNQPQHF.

The chain recombines TRBV27 with TRBJ1-6, with 8 positions matching TRBD1. The CDR3 is 14 residues long. Germline loops: CDR1 MNHEY, CDR2 SMNVEV (reference sequence). Trimming took 2 bases from V and 10 from J; bases not matched to a gene: 4. The chain's CDR3 is CASSLRDRGSPLHF. The DNA of the CDR3 is TGTGCCAGCAGTTTACGAGACAGGGGATCACCCCTCCACTTT.

V is TRBV5-1 and J is TRBJ2-7, with a weak D call TRBD1 (6 bases). The germline V and J ends were trimmed by 0 bases and 1 base, with 14 bases remaining between them. The germline CDR1 and CDR2 sequences are SGHRS and YFSETQ. This CDR3 is 16 amino acids long. This chain's CDR3 is CASSLVTGLNSYEQYF. As DNA, the CDR3 is TGCGCCAGCAGCTTGGTAACAGGGCTGAATTCCTACGAGCAGTACTTC. Supplemented by reference TRBV5-1 and TRBJ2-7, the full variable domain reads KAGVTQTPRYLIKTRGQQVTLSCSPISGHRSVSWYQQTPGQGLQFLFEYFSETQRNKGNFPGRFSGRQFSNSRSEMNVSTLELGDSALYLCASSLVTGLNSYEQYFGPGTRLTVT.

In its sample, this clonotype was seen a few times. J is TRBJ2-2 and V is TRBV5-1, with D unclear. V lost 2 bases, J lost 4 bases, and 12 bases lay in between. Germline values: CDR1 SGHRS, CDR2 YFSETQ. This CDR3 has 15 residues. CDR3 DNA sequence: TGCGCCAGCAGCTTTGGGTCAGAGTTCACCGGGGAGCTGTTTTTT. It specifies CASSFGSEFTGELFF. The full variable domain, its missing parts supplied by reference TRBV5-1 and TRBJ2-2, is KAGVTQTPRYLIKTRGQQVTLSCSPISGHRSVSWYQQTPGQGLQFLFEYFSETQRNKGNFPGRFSGRQFSNSRSEMNVSTLELGDSALYLCASSFGSEFTGELFFGEGSRLTVL.

This clonotype was counted only a few times. This chain uses TRBV5-1 with TRBJ2-7, with 9 bases aligning to TRBD1. The CDR3 length is 16 residues. Germline V lookup: CDR1 SGHRS, CDR2 YFSETQ. Germline trimming cut 4 bases from V and 1 base from J; bases unmatched to any gene: 9. The CDR3 loop is CASSPVTGGPSYEQYF. As DNA, the CDR3 is TGCGCCAGCAGCCCGGTGACAGGGGGTCCTTCCTACGAGCAGTACTTC.

The chain joins TRBV12-3 or TRBV12-4 to TRBJ1-6, with D possibly matching TRBD1 (6 bases). This CDR3 comprises 17 residues. Trimming left V 6 bases short and J 3 bases short, with 18 bases between. DNA of the CDR3: TGTGCCAGCAGCCTCGAATTGGACAGTTACTATAATTCACCCCTCCACTTT. Residues: CASSLELDSYYNSPLHF.

V gene TRBV7-9 combines with J gene TRBJ1-1, with D unclear. Trimming left V 4 bases short and J 7 bases short, with 10 bases between. CDR3 size: 12 residues. Germline V CDR1 and CDR2: SEHNR, FQNEAQ (reference sequence). The CDR3 region is CASSWDYGEAFF. The CDR3 coding sequence is TGTGCCAGCAGCTGGGATTACGGTGAAGCTTTCTTT.

The rearrangement uses TRBV21-1 and TRBJ2-5; TRBD1 was called by the table and not checked on the DNA. TRBV21-1 is a known pseudogene. The CDR3 has 14 amino acids. CDR3 residues: CASSKDRAQETQYF. The DNA of the CDR3 is TGTGCCAGCAGCAAGGACAGGGCCCAAGAGACCCAGTACTTC.

This chain connects TRBV20-1 to TRBJ1-4; D might be TRBD1 (5 bases). V gave up 5 bases and J gave up 4 bases, with 14 bases separating them. The CDR3 extends over 14 amino acids. Germline assignment: CDR1 DFQATT and CDR2 SNEGSKA (reference sequence). CDR3 protein: CSARPGTLNEKLFF. In nucleotides, the CDR3 is TGCAGTGCTCGACCCGGGACCCTTAATGAAAAACTGTTTTTT.

In its sample, this clonotype was seen a few times. V gene TRBV7-2 combines with J gene TRBJ2-5, with D uncertain. This CDR3 region has 12 residues. Trimming removed 3 bases from V and 1 base from J, with 3 bases in between. Germline CDR1 reads SGHTA; CDR2 reads FQGNSA. CDR3 residues: CASSFIQETQYF. The CDR3 region has the DNA TGTGCCAGCAGCTTCATCCAAGAGACCCAGTACTTC.

This clonotype has a count of ten or more. The chain combines TRBV5-5 with TRBJ1-6, with D possibly TRBD1 on 6 matching bases. Germline-derived CDR1 and CDR2 are SGHKS and YYEKEE (reference sequence). Trimming left V 4 bases short and J 5 bases short, with 13 bases between. This CDR3 has 15 residues. In DNA, the CDR3 is TGTGCCAGCAGCGGCGGCAGGGGCGATAATTCACCCCTCCACTTT. This sequence encodes CASSGGRGDNSPLHF.

This clonotype was picked up many times. J is TRBJ2-5 and V is TRBV25-1, with 11 bases aligning to TRBD2. CDR1 is MGHDK and CDR2 is SYGVNS in the germline V gene. This CDR3 region has 16 residues. Trimming took 1 base from V and 1 from J; bases not matched to a gene: 2. The CDR3 spells CASSESGTSGQETQYF. CDR3 nucleotides: TGTGCCAGCAGTGAATCCGGGACTAGCGGCCAAGAGACCCAGTACTTC.

The chain joins TRBV20-1 to TRBJ2-1; TRBD1 matches at 10 bases. The V gene end was trimmed by 6 bases and the J gene end by 8 bases; junction bases not matched to a gene: 7. Germline lookup yields CDR1 DFQATT and CDR2 SNEGSKA (reference sequence). There are 13 residues in the CDR3. The CDR3 coding sequence is TGCAGTGCCGGACAGGGGGTAGACTATGAGCAGTTCTTC. Amino acid sequence: CSAGQGVDYEQFF.

The CDR3 region is CASSPSGTVEAFF. In DNA, the CDR3 is TGTGCCAGCTCACCATCGGGTACAGTTGAAGCTTTCTTT. The chain employs TRBV18 and TRBJ1-1; D remains unclear. V was clipped by 2 bases and J by 7 bases, with 11 bases between them. Germline V gene data show CDR1 as KGHSH and CDR2 as LQKENI. CDR3 length: 13 residues.

This chain joins TRBV5-1 and TRBJ2-1; TRBD1 matches at 10 bases. V lost 4 bases and J lost 7; bases outside the gene matches: 8. This CDR3 contains 15 residues. The germline V gene encodes CDR1 SGHRS and CDR2 YFSETQ. The CDR3 nucleotides read TGCGCCAGCAGCATCGATCCGGGACAGGGGAATGAGCAGTTCTTC. Translation gives CASSIDPGQGNEQFF. Variable domain in full (rest from reference TRBV5-1 and TRBJ2-1): KAGVTQTPRYLIKTRGQQVTLSCSPISGHRSVSWYQQTPGQGLQFLFEYFSETQRNKGNFPGRFSGRQFSNSRSEMNVSTLELGDSALYLCASSIDPGQGNEQFFGPGTRLTVL.

This clonotype was seen a few times. The chain couples TRBV4-2 to TRBJ1-2; 7 bases fit TRBD1. V gave up 0 bases and J gave up 4 bases; unmatched junction bases: 14. This CDR3 contains 18 residues. Germline loops: CDR1 LGHNA, CDR2 YNFKEQ. CDR3 DNA sequence: TGTGCCAGCAGCCAAGACCCCCCTGGACAGGCTGGGGGCTATGGCTACACCTTC. Encoded protein: CASSQDPPGQAGGYGYTF.

This sequence joins TRBV4-1 and TRBJ2-5, with TRBD2 as a possible D gene (6 bases). This CDR3 has 15 amino acids. Germline CDR1 and CDR2: MGHRA and YSYEKL. V lost 0 bases and J lost 2, with 10 bases in between. DNA of the CDR3: TGCGCCAGCAGCCAAGAGCGGAGGGGTCAAGAGACCCAGTACTTC. Residues: CASSQERRGQETQYF.

This clonotype was seen more than once but under ten times. The V call is TRBV5-4, the J call TRBJ1-2; 9 bases are shared with TRBD1. The length of the CDR3 is 17 residues. The junction had 9 bases not matched to a gene; V was cut back by 3 bases and J by 0 bases. CDR1 SGHNT and CDR2 YYREEE come from the germline V gene (reference sequence). CDR3 coding DNA: TGTGCCAGCAGCTCCGGGACAGGGACTTCGCCTAACTATGGCTACACCTTC. As protein: CASSSGTGTSPNYGYTF.

V gene TRBV11-3 combines with J gene TRBJ1-1; perhaps TRBD1 as D (6 bases). The V gene's germline CDR1 is SGHNT and CDR2 YENEEA. Trimming cost V 5 bases and J 4 bases, with 14 bases left between them. The CDR3 has 14 amino acids. CDR3 coding DNA: TGTGCCAGCAGCCCTATAGGGGGGAGCACTGAAGCTTTCTTT. It is translated as CASSPIGGSTEAFF.

The CDR3 DNA follows: TGTGCCACCAGTGACCCTGGACAGGATCCATACGAGCAGTACTTC. It translates to CATSDPGQDPYEQYF. V usage is TRBV24-1 and J usage is TRBJ2-7; 7 positions agree with TRBD1. Looked up from germline, CDR1 is KGHDR and CDR2 is SFDVKD. CDR3 length: 15 residues. Unmatched junction bases numbered 9, after V lost 4 bases and J lost 4 bases.

The sample holds a few counts of this clonotype. This chain connects TRBV7-2 to TRBJ2-7, with no clear D. Germline assignment: CDR1 SGHTA and CDR2 FQGNSA. The germline V and J ends were trimmed by 5 bases and 0 bases, with 17 bases remaining between them. The CDR3 has 16 amino acids. CDR3 residues: CASSPAWAKNSYEQYF. The CDR3 nucleotides are TGTGCCAGCAGCCCTGCCTGGGCGAAGAACTCCTACGAGCAGTACTTC.

The sample holds many counts of this clonotype. This chain links TRBV7-9 with TRBJ2-5; 8 bases align to TRBD1. V shed 5 bases, J shed 0 bases, and the junction held 8 bases outside the gene matches. CDR3 length: 16 amino acids. The germline CDR1 and CDR2 sequences are SEHNR and FQNEAQ (reference sequence). CDR3 in DNA: TGTGCCAGCAGCCCAACCGGGACAGGTGACCAAGAGACCCAGTACTTC. Translation: CASSPTGTGDQETQYF.

The chain employs TRBV5-1 and TRBJ2-5, with TRBD2 identical over 12 bases. J lost 5 bases, V lost 5 bases, and 7 bases had no gene match. This CDR3 has 15 residues. CDR1 is SGHRS and CDR2 is YFSETQ in the germline V gene. The CDR3 spells CASSSLAGGPETQYF. CDR3 in DNA: TGCGCCAGCAGTTCCCTAGCGGGGGGGCCTGAGACCCAGTACTTC. Using reference TRBV5-1 and TRBJ2-5 for the parts outside the CDR3, the full variable domain is KAGVTQTPRYLIKTRGQQVTLSCSPISGHRSVSWYQQTPGQGLQFLFEYFSETQRNKGNFPGRFSGRQFSNSRSEMNVSTLELGDSALYLCASSSLAGGPETQYFGPGTRLLVL.

V usage is TRBV7-9 and J usage is TRBJ2-3; maybe TRBD2 (6 bases). This CDR3 is built from 14 residues. Trimming removed 3 bases from V and 4 bases from J, with 11 bases in between. The V gene's germline CDR1 is SEHNR and CDR2 FQNEAQ (reference sequence). CDR3 loop: CASSFTLAPDTQYF. Here the CDR3 DNA reads TGTGCCAGCAGCTTCACACTAGCCCCAGATACGCAGTATTTT.

This clonotype was seen a few times. One end of the junction is discordant with germline, which a read error may explain. The genes are TRBV12-3 or TRBV12-4 and TRBJ1-3, with 12 bases fitting TRBD1. CDR3 length: 13 residues. In DNA, the CDR3 is TGTGCCAGCAGTTTCCGGGACAGGGGGCGGATATTTTTT. Protein product: CASSFRDRGRIFF.

The gene calls are TRBV4-1 and TRBJ1-6; tentative D call: TRBD1 (5 bases). The CDR3 sequence is 15 residues long. The V end was cut by 1 base, the J end by 10 bases, with 14 bases between. CDR1 MGHRA and CDR2 YSYEKL come from the germline V gene. The CDR3, as DNA: TGCGCCAGCAGCCAAGGGACGGGGCACAAGTCACCCCTCCACTTT. It specifies CASSQGTGHKSPLHF.

This clonotype came up many times. The chain is built from TRBV5-1 and TRBJ2-7; 11 bases match TRBD2. The V and J ends lost 1 base and 4 bases, in that order; junction bases with no gene match: 1. The CDR3 is 14 amino acids. Per germline, CDR1 SGHRS and CDR2 YFSETQ. The chain's CDR3 is CASSLTSGGYEQYF. CDR3 DNA: TGCGCCAGCAGCTTGACTAGCGGGGGATACGAGCAGTACTTC.